The 9 T cell receptor beta chains reported below all come from one sample, sequenced in a study of T-cell reconstitution after alpha-beta-depleted transplantation in children. Unique molecular identifiers were used in preparing the TCRbeta library. TCRdb re-called the PCR reads with MiXCR, one entry per CDR3 protein. The sample holds 640,000 or so distinct CDR3 sequences; roughly 15% are singletons and the top ten take about 1.1%. The sample was PBMCs from the stem cell graft donor, taken from the stem cell graft. These receptors came from a human donor who donated a stem cell graft to a child with acute myeloid leukemia.

The sample holds many counts of this clonotype. The rearrangement links TRBV20-1 to TRBJ1-1; D is uncertain. The V gene's germline CDR1 is DFQATT and CDR2 SNEGSKA (reference sequence). The V end lost 3 bases, the J end lost 3 bases, and 5 bases lay between the germline ends. The CDR3 runs 11 residues. CDR3 residues: CSARSYTEAFF. CDR3 DNA sequence: TGCAGTGCTAGGTCCTACACTGAAGCTTTCTTT.

J is TRBJ2-1 and V is TRBV7-6, with TRBD1 as a possible D gene (6 bases). Looked up from germline, CDR1 is SGHVS and CDR2 is FNYEAQ. V was clipped by 5 bases and J by 0 bases, with 11 bases between them. The CDR3 is made up of 15 amino acids. The CDR3 nucleotides are TGTGCCAGCAGCAAGGAAGGGGGCTCCTACAATGAGCAGTTCTTC. This codes for CASSKEGGSYNEQFF. The whole variable domain, filled in from reference TRBV7-6 and TRBJ2-1, reads GAGVSQSPRYKVTKRGQDVALRCDPISGHVSLYWYRQALGQGPEFLTYFNYEAQQDKSGLPNDRFSAERPEGSISTLTIQRTEQRDSAMYRCASSKEGGSYNEQFFGPGTRLTVL.

At least ten counts were recorded for this clonotype. The rearrangement links TRBV9 to TRBJ1-1; D might be TRBD1 (5 bases). The CDR3 sequence is 14 residues long. Trimming removed 4 bases at V and 3 bases at J, with 13 bases between. Germline CDR1 and CDR2: SGDLS and YYNGEE. CDR3 coding DNA: TGTGCCAGCAGCATTAGGGGAAGGGACACTGAAGCTTTCTTT. Its translation: CASSIRGRDTEAFF.

This clonotype has just a few counts. The chain combines TRBV5-1 with TRBJ1-6; no firm D call. Germline V CDR1 and CDR2: SGHRS, YFSETQ. This CDR3 spans 13 amino acids. V lost 3 bases to trimming and J lost 8 bases, with 9 bases between them. In DNA form, the CDR3 reads TGCGCCAGCAGCTCCTCAAGGGATTCACCCCTCCACTTT. It specifies CASSSSRDSPLHF.

In its sample, this clonotype was seen a few times. The chain uses TRBV7-3 and TRBJ2-7; 9 nucleotides match TRBD1. The CDR3 spans 14 residues. Trimming took 6 bases from V and 5 from J; bases not matched to a gene: 8. Germline V CDR1 and CDR2: SGHTA, FQGTGA. The CDR3 loop is CASSYLGQGNEQYF. CDR3 nucleotides: TGTGCCAGCAGTTATCTGGGACAGGGCAACGAGCAGTACTTC.

This clonotype was observed a handful of times. This chain joins TRBV29-1 and TRBJ2-3, with TRBD1 identical over 7 bases. CDR3 size: 14 residues. Trimming at V came to 0 bases and at J to 4 bases, leaving 4 bases not matched to a gene. Looked up from germline, CDR1 is SQVTM and CDR2 is ANQGSEA. This CDR3 reads CSVEETGFPDTQYF. Written as DNA, the CDR3 is TGCAGCGTTGAAGAGACAGGGTTTCCAGATACGCAGTATTTT.

The V call is TRBV21-1, the J call TRBJ2-5; TRBD2 is taken as the D call from the table, unchecked against the DNA. TRBV21-1 is given as a pseudogene. The CDR3 is 17 amino acids. CDR3 protein: CASSKWGWVAGKETQYF. The CDR3 nucleotides read TGTGCCAGCAGCAAGTGGGGTTGGGTAGCGGGGAAAGAGACCCAGTACTTC.

The genes are TRBV4-1 and TRBJ2-5, with 8 bases fitting TRBD1. The CDR3 is 15 residues long. With V trimmed by 2 bases and J by 5 bases, 7 bases remained unmatched. Per the germline V gene, CDR1 is MGHRA and CDR2 is YSYEKL. The CDR3 region is CASSQPGQVVETQYF. The CDR3 nucleotides are TGCGCCAGCAGCCAACCGGGACAGGTGGTTGAGACCCAGTACTTC.

The chain is built from TRBV9 and TRBJ2-5; D not certain. Germline lookup yields CDR1 SGDLS and CDR2 YYNGEE. The CDR3 length is 15 residues. V was trimmed by 4 bases and J by 3 bases, leaving 16 bases between them. The CDR3 nucleotides read TGTGCCAGCAGCCCGACCAGGATGACGGAAGAGACCCAGTACTTC. Translating it yields CASSPTRMTEETQYF.